This is a list of T cell receptor beta chains from one sample in a study of T cells in narcolepsy. The protocol was immunoSEQ multiplex PCR, while the TCRdb copy is restricted to in-frame clones and leaves out a portion. The sample includes about 35,000 clones, over 80% of them seen just once. Sequenced sample: memory (CD45RA-) CD4+ T cells from blood. The receptor set was obtained from a human donor in good health. Each CDR3 is given with its conserved first and last residue. D genes are given only for firm matches. Clone sizes are given selectively: once, few, many, or a class where the clone is expanded.

>TRBJ1-1|.|.|TRBV6-9
TGTGCCAGCAGTGAGGTTGAAGCTTTCTTT
CASSEVEAFF
>TRBJ1-3|.|.|TRBV7-8
TGTGCCAGCAGTTTTGCTGATAGCTCTGGAAACACCATATATTTT
CASSFADSSGNTIYF
>TRBJ1-1|.|.|TRBV5-1
TGCGCCAGCAGCCCACCGTTAGATGGAACTGAAGCTTTCTTT
CASSPPLDGTEAFF
>TRBJ2-7|.|.|TRBV9
TGTGCCAGCAGCGCCCAGGGATCCTCCCTCTCCGAGCAGTACTTC
CASSAQGSSLSEQYF
>TRBJ2-5|.|.|TRBV11-2
TGTGCCAGCAGCTTAGTTGACAGGAGGGAGACCCAGTACTTC
CASSLVDRRETQYF
>TRBJ1-1|.|.|TRBV19
TGTGCCAGTAGTTCTAGGACAGTTATGAACACTGAAGCTTTCTTT
CASSSRTVMNTEAFF
>TRBJ2-1|.|.|TRBV9
TGTGCCAGCAGCGTATCGGGACTCTACAATGAGCAGTTCTTC
CASSVSGLYNEQFF
>TRBJ2-7|.|TRBD1|TRBV7-2
TGTGCCAGCAGCACACAGGGGAAGGCCTACGAGCAGTACTTC
CASSTQGKAYEQYF
>TRBJ2-2|.|.|TRBV18
TGTGCCAGCTCACCCCAGACAAGGGAGCTGTTTTTT
CASSPQTRELFF
>TRBJ2-1|.|TRBD2|TRBV10-1
TGCGCCAGCACTAGCGGGGGGGACCATGAGCAGTTCTTC
CASTSGGDHEQFF
>TRBJ2-3|.|TRBD2|TRBV4-3
TGCGCCAGCAGCCAACTAGATAGCGGGGGGCTTCTCGGCACAGATACGCAGTATTTT
CASSQLDSGGLLGTDTQYF
>TRBJ2-2|.|.|TRBV4-3
TGCGCCAGCAGCCAGGAAGGACTGAACACCGGGGAGCTGTTTTTT
CASSQEGLNTGELFF
>TRBJ2-7|.|.|TRBV6-6
TGTGCCAGCAGTCCAACAGCCTACGAGCAGTACTTC
CASSPTAYEQYF
>TRBJ2-5|.|TRBD2|TRBV7-2
TGTGCCAGCAGCTTAGTTAGCGGGGGGGCCAGAGAGACCCAGTACTTC
CASSLVSGGARETQYF
>TRBJ2-2|.|.|TRBV2
TGTGCCAGCACGGAGACGAACACCGGGGAGCTGTTTTTT
CASTETNTGELFF
>TRBJ2-5|.|TRBD2|TRBV6-6
TGTGCCAGCAGTTTCGGCGGGGGGCCGCAAGAGACCCAGTACTTC
CASSFGGGPQETQYF
>TRBJ1-1|.|.|TRBV4-2
TGTGCCAGCAGCCAAAAACAACTGAACACTGAAGCTTTCTTT
CASSQKQLNTEAFF
>TRBJ2-5|few|.|TRBV7-2
TGTGCCAGCAGCTTAGTCCTAGTGGAGACCCAGTACTTC
CASSLVLVETQYF
>TRBJ1-3|.|.|TRBV7-9
TGTGCCAGCAGCGGCTCTGGAAACACCATATATTTT
CASSGSGNTIYF
>TRBJ2-5|.|.|TRBV2
TGTGCCAGCAACCCGGGGGCTGCTGTTGGGACCCAGTACTTC
CASNPGAAVGTQYF
>TRBJ2-7|.|.|TRBV19
TGTGCCAGTTCTAAGGCAGGGGTGGTCGAGCAGTACTTC
CASSKAGVVEQYF
>TRBJ1-2|.|.|TRBV2
TGTGCCAGCAGTGAAGCGTTCTATGGCTACACCTTC
CASSEAFYGYTF
>TRBJ2-2|few|.|TRBV6-1
TGTGCCAGCAGGAGGGACCGCAACACCGGGGAGCTGTTTTTT
CASRRDRNTGELFF
>TRBJ2-5|once|.|TRBV7-3
TGTGCCAGCAGCTTTTCTGGGGCCGCAGAGACCCAGTACTTC
CASSFSGAAETQYF
>TRBJ2-1|.|TRBD2|TRBV11-2
TGTGCCAGCAGCTTAGTCGCGGGGGGCTACAATGAGCAGTTCTTC
CASSLVAGGYNEQFF
>TRBJ1-4|.|.|TRBV5-4
TGTGCCAGCAGCGCTCAGACCGGAAGGGGATCTAATGAAAAACTGTTTTTT
CASSAQTGRGSNEKLFF
>TRBJ1-1|once|.|TRBV6-5
TGTGCCAGCACCTTTACGAAGGGAGCTGAAGCTTTCTTT
CASTFTKGAEAFF
>TRBJ2-7|.|TRBD1|TRBV5-1
TGCGCCAGCAGCTTGGTGGGACAGGGGGCCTACGAGCAGTACTTC
CASSLVGQGAYEQYF
>TRBJ1-1|.|.|TRBV6-1
TGTGCCAGCAGTGAAAGGGTGTCCAGTGAAGCTTTCTTT
CASSERVSSEAFF
>TRBJ1-1|.|TRBD1|TRBV2
TGTGCCAGACAGGGGTTGAACACTGAAGCTTTCTTT
CARQGLNTEAFF
>TRBJ2-2|.|.|TRBV14
TGTGCCAGCAGCCAAGATCTCCTCGGGGAGCTGTTTTTT
CASSQDLLGELFF
>TRBJ1-4|few|.|TRBV30
TGTGCCTGGAGTGTACTGAGGGAAAAACTGTTTTTT
CAWSVLREKLFF
>TRBJ2-1|.|TRBD2|TRBV7-8
TGTGCCAGCAGCCCCCGAGCCCTAGCGGGGATTTACAATGAGCAGTTCTTC
CASSPRALAGIYNEQFF
>TRBJ1-1|.|.|TRBV6-5
TGTGCCAGCAGCTCGGGAGGGTTGAACACTGAAGCTTTCTTT
CASSSGGLNTEAFF
>TRBJ2-3|.|.|TRBV19
TGTGCCAGTAGTACCTACACAGATACGCAGTATTTT
CASSTYTDTQYF
>TRBJ1-2|.|.|TRBV10-3
TGTGCCATCAGTGAGAGGACACCATATGGCTACACCTTC
CAISERTPYGYTF
>TRBJ1-3|.|.|TRBV5-4
TGTGCCAGCAGCTTGGTGGGGGCTCGAAACACCATATATTTT
CASSLVGARNTIYF
>TRBJ2-3|.|TRBD2|TRBV6-5
TGTGCCAGCAGTGGACTAGCGGGGGGGCCAGATACGCAGTATTTT
CASSGLAGGPDTQYF